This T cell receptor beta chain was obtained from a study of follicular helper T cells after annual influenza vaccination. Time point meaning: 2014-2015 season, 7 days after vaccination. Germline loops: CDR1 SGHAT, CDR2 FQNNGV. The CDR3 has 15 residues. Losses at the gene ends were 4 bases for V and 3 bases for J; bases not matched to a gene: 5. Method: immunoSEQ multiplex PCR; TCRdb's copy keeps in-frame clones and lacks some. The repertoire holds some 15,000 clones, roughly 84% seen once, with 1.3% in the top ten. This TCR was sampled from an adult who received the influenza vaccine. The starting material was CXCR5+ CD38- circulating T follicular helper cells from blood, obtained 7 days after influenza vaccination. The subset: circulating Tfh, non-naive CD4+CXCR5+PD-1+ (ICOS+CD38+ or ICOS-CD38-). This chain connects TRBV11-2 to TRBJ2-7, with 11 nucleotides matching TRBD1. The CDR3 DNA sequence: TGTGCCAGCAGCTCCTCCGGGACAGGGGGCTACGAGCAGTACTTC. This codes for CASSSSGTGGYEQYF.